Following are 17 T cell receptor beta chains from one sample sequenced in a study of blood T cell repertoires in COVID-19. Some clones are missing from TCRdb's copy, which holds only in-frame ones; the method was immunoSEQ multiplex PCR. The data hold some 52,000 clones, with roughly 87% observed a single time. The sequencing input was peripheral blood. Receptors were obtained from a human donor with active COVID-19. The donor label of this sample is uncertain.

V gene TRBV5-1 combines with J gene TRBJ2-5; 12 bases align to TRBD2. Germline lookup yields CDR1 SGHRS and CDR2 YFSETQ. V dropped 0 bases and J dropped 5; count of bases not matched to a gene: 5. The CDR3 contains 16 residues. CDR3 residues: CASSLVPTSGGETQYF. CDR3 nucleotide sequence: TGCGCCAGCAGCTTGGTACCGACTAGCGGGGGTGAGACCCAGTACTTC.

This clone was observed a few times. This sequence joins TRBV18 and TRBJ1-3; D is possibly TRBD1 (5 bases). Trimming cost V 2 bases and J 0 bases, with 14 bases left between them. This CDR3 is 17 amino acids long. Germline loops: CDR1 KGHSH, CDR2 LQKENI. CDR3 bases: TGTGCCAGCTCACCATTACAGGCTGTTGACTCTGGAAACACCATATATTTT. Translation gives CASSPLQAVDSGNTIYF.

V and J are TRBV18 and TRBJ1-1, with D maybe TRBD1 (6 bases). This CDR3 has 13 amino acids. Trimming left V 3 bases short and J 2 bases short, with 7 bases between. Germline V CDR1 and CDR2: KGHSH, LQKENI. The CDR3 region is CASSPGTNTEAFF. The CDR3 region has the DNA TGTGCCAGCTCACCCGGGACAAACACTGAAGCTTTCTTT. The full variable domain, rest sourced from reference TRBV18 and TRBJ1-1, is NAGVMQNPRHLVRRRGQEARLRCSPMKGHSHVYWYRQLPEEGLKFMVYLQKENIIDESGMPKERFSAEFPKEGPSILRIQQVVRGDSAAYFCASSPGTNTEAFFGQGTRLTVV.

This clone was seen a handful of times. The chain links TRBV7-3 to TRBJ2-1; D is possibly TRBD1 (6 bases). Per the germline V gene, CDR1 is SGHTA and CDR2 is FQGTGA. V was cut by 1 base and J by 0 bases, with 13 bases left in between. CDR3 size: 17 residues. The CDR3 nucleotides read TGTGCCAGCAGCTTAATGGGGGCCCCAAGCTCCTACAATGAGCAGTTCTTC. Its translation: CASSLMGAPSSYNEQFF.

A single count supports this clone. CDR3 in amino acids: CASSQDPGQNYGYTF. The CDR3 nucleotides are TGTGCCAGCAGCCAAGATCCCGGACAGAATTATGGCTACACCTTC. V and J are TRBV3-1 (or the pseudogene TRBV3-2) and TRBJ1-2, with D tentatively TRBD1 (6 bases). CDR1 LGHDT and CDR2 YNNKEL come from the germline V gene (reference sequence). The CDR3 has 15 amino acids. V was cut by 0 bases and J by 5 bases, with 13 bases left in between.

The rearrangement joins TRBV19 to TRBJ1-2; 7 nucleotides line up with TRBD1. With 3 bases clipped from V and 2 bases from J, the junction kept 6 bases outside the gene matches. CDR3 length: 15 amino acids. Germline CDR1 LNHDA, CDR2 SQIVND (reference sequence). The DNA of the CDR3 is TGTGCCAGTAGTATGTCAAAGACAGGGAACTATGGCTACACCTTC. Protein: CASSMSKTGNYGYTF.

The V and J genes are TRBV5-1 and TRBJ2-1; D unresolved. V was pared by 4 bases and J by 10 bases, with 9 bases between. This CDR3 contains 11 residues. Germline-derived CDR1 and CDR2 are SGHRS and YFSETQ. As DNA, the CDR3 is TGCGCCAGCAGCGAAGAGAAAGAGCAGTTCTTC. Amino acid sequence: CASSEEKEQFF. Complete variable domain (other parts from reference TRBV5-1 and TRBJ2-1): KAGVTQTPRYLIKTRGQQVTLSCSPISGHRSVSWYQQTPGQGLQFLFEYFSETQRNKGNFPGRFSGRQFSNSRSEMNVSTLELGDSALYLCASSEEKEQFFGPGTRLTVL.

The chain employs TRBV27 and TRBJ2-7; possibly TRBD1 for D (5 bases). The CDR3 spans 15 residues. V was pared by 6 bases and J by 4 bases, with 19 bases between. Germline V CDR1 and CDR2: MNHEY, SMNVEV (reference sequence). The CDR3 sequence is CASRILGSRVYEQYF. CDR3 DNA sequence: TGTGCCAGCAGAATCCTAGGTAGCAGGGTTTACGAGCAGTACTTC.

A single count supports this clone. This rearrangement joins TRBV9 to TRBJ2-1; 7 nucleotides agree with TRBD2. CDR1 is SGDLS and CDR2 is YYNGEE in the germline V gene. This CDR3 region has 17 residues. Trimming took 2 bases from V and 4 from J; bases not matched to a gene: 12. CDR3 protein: CASSVRSAGTTYNEQFF. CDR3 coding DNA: TGTGCCAGCAGCGTCCGCTCCGCAGGGACTACTTACAATGAGCAGTTCTTC.

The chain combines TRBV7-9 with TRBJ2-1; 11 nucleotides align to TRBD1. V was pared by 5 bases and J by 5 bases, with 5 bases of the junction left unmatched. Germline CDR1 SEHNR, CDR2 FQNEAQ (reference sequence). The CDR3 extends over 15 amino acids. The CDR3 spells CASSPGQGGNNEQFF. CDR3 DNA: TGTGCCAGCAGCCCGGGACAGGGGGGAAACAATGAGCAGTTCTTC.

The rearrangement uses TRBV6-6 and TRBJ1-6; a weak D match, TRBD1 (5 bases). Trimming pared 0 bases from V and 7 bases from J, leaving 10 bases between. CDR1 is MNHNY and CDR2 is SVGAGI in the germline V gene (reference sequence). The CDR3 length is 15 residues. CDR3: CASSYSGRENSPLHF. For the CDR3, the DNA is TGTGCCAGCAGTTACTCGGGCAGGGAAAATTCACCCCTCCACTTT.

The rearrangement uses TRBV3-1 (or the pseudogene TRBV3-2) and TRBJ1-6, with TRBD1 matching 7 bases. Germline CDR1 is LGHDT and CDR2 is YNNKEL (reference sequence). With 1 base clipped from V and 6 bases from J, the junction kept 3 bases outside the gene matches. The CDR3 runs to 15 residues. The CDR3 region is CASSQVGTVNSPLHF. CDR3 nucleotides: TGTGCCAGCAGCCAAGTGGGGACAGTTAATTCACCCCTCCACTTT.

The CDR3 DNA reads as TGTGCCAGCAGTGAAGGAAGGGGTCCGGAGTCACCCCTCCACTTT. It yields the protein CASSEGRGPESPLHF. This sequence joins TRBV2 and TRBJ1-6; maybe TRBD1 (5 bases). Looked up from germline, CDR1 is SNHLY and CDR2 is FYNNEI. V was cut by 1 base and J by 10 bases, with 14 bases left in between. The CDR3 extends over 15 amino acids.

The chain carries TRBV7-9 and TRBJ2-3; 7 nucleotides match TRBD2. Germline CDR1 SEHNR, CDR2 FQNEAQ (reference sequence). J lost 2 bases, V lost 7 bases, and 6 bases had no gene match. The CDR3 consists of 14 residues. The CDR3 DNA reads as TGTGCCAGCATGCAAGCGGGGCCCACAGATACGCAGTATTTT. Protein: CASMQAGPTDTQYF.

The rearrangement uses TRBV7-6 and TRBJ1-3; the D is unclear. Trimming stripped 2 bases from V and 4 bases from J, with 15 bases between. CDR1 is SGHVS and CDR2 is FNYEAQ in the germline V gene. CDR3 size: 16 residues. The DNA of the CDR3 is TGTGCCAGCAGCTTAAGCATCTCCCAAATCGGAAACACCATATATTTT. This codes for CASSLSISQIGNTIYF.

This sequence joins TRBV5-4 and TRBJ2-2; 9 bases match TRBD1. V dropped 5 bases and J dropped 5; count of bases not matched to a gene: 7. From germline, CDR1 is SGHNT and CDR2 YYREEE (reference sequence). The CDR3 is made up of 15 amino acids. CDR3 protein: CASSSGTGYTGELFF. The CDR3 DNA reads TGTGCCAGCAGTTCCGGGACAGGGTATACCGGGGAGCTGTTTTTT.

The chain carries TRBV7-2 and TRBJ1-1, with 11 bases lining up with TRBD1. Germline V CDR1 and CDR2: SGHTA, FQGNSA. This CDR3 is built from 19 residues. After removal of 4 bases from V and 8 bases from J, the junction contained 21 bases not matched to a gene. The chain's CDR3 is CASSSLRPGQGEVGREAFF. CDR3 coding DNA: TGTGCCAGCAGCTCCCTTAGACCGGGACAGGGGGAGGTTGGAAGGGAAGCTTTCTTT.